This T cell receptor beta chain was sequenced in a study of blood T cells in healthy people across ages. Study context: Through template switching, about one barcoded beta molecule was captured per two T cells, as measured in model experiments. The study, taken as a whole, reports: Nothing was known about donor CMV status, and this possibly confounded expanded clonotype changes. More naive CD4+ cells and higher diversity marked long-lived donors relative to aged donors.

A few counts support this clonotype. Its matching antigen is unknown. This CDR3 contains 16 residues. Germline assignment: CDR1 ENHRY and CDR2 SYGVKD. V dropped 4 bases and J dropped 10; count of bases not matched to a gene: 12. A second PCR, run for roughly 7 to 11 cycles, used a sample-barcoded 5' primer plus a J-beta primer mix. In TCRdb, the 5' RACE reads were re-called with MiXCR into one record per CDR3 protein. The sample shows about 640,000 distinct CDR3 sequences, under 70% of them seen only once. This TCR derives from a man aged 55-75 years in good health. This chain uses TRBV10-3 with TRBJ2-1, with 11 bases that match TRBD2. The sequencing sample was made of blood. CDR3 amino acids: CAISASDLAGGEEQFF. The CDR3 nucleotides read TGTGCCATCAGTGCCAGCGACCTAGCGGGGGGTGAGGAGCAGTTCTTC.